The 22 T cell receptor beta chains below were found in one sample sequenced in a study of CD4 T cells in relation to SARS-CoV-2 and coronaviruses. Their cognate antigens are unknown. This table comes from immunoSEQ multiplex PCR, and its TCRdb copy is limited to in-frame clones, with some not included. The sample consists of about 36,000 clones, around 77% of them appearing once. The sequenced sample consisted of memory CD4+ T cells from PBMCs, cultured in vitro. Receptors originate from an adult with COVID-19.

The gene calls are TRBV28 and TRBJ2-3; D remains ambiguous. The V end lost 9 bases, the J end lost 1 base, and 14 bases lay between the germline ends. The CDR3 has 14 amino acids. CDR1 is MDHEN, CDR2 SYDVKM, per germline. The CDR3 sequence is CARSERTRTDTQYF. Here the CDR3 DNA reads TGTGCCAGGTCTGAACGGACCCGCACAGATACGCAGTATTTT.

The CDR3 sequence: CASSPGQGATNEQFF. In DNA form, the CDR3 reads TGTGCCAGCAGTCCGGGACAGGGGGCTACGAATGAGCAGTTCTTC. The chain has TRBV6-2 or TRBV6-3 and TRBJ2-1, with 12 nucleotides matching TRBD1. Germline V gene data show CDR1 as MNHEY and CDR2 as SVGEGT. Trimming removed 5 bases from V and 7 bases from J; junction bases left unmatched: 6. The CDR3 is made up of 15 amino acids.

This chain links TRBV28 with TRBJ1-5; 7 positions match TRBD1. V shed 8 bases and J 1 base; nucleotides not matched to a gene: 5. The CDR3 length is 14 residues. CDR1 is MDHEN, CDR2 SYDVKM, per germline. Here the CDR3 reads CASREGASNQPQHF. CDR3 nucleotides: TGTGCCAGCCGGGAGGGGGCGAGCAATCAGCCCCAGCATTTT.

This clone has only one observation. The V call is TRBV29-1, the J call TRBJ2-7; D is ambiguous. This CDR3 has 13 residues. V was shortened by 6 bases and J by 4 bases, with 16 bases between the two germline ends. In germline, CDR1 is SQVTM, CDR2 ANQGSEA. CDR3 in DNA: TGCAGCGTCGATTGCGGACGGAAATACGAGCAGTACTTC. It encodes CSVDCGRKYEQYF.

This chain connects TRBV12-3 or TRBV12-4 to TRBJ1-4; unclear D gene. The V and J ends lost 3 bases and 12 bases respectively, with 11 bases between them. The CDR3 runs 12 residues. DNA for the CDR3: TGTGCCAGCAGTTTTTCCGAGTTGGAACTGTTTTTT. It encodes CASSFSELELFF.

The V gene is TRBV6-5, the J gene TRBJ2-5; TRBD2 matches 8 bases. Losses at the gene ends were 5 bases for V and 8 bases for J; bases not matched to a gene: 13. Germline CDR1 and CDR2: MNHEY and SVGAGI. This CDR3 spans 15 amino acids. The CDR3 bases are TGTGCCAGCAGTCCACGCACCGGGGGGGGAAAAACCCAGTACTTC. Encoded protein: CASSPRTGGGKTQYF.

The gene calls are TRBV3-1 (or the pseudogene TRBV3-2) and TRBJ1-2, with 8 bases identical to TRBD1. CDR3 length: 14 amino acids. J gave up 4 bases and V 5 bases, and 6 bases lay outside the gene matches. Germline V gives CDR1 LGHDT, CDR2 YNNKEL (reference sequence). CDR3: CASSDRQGIYGYTF. Written as DNA, the CDR3 is TGTGCCAGCAGCGATCGACAGGGGATCTATGGCTACACCTTC.

The rearrangement joins TRBV6-4 to TRBJ2-1, with TRBD1 matching over 9 bases. The ends lost 2 bases at V and 4 bases at J; junction bases unmatched: 6. Germline assignment: CDR1 MRHNA and CDR2 SNTAGT. The CDR3 is 16 amino acids. The CDR3 is CASSDGTGTRYNEQFF. CDR3 in DNA: TGTGCCAGCAGTGACGGGACAGGGACGAGGTACAATGAGCAGTTCTTC.

The V and J genes are TRBV5-1 and TRBJ2-7; D may be TRBD2 (6 bases). The CDR3 is made up of 13 amino acids. The V and J ends lost 4 bases and 5 bases respectively, with 13 bases between them. Germline loops: CDR1 SGHRS, CDR2 YFSETQ. The CDR3 loop reads CASSGGSAHEQYF. The CDR3 DNA reads as TGCGCCAGCAGCGGAGGGAGCGCCCACGAGCAGTACTTC.

This rearrangement joins TRBV28 to TRBJ2-7, with 8 bases fitting TRBD1. This CDR3 comprises 14 residues. The germline gives CDR1 MDHEN, CDR2 SYDVKM. The trim removed 4 bases at V and 2 bases at J, leaving 4 bases unmatched. In DNA form, the CDR3 reads TGTGCCAGCAGTTGGGACAGGAGGGCCTACGAGCAGTACTTC. Amino acids: CASSWDRRAYEQYF.

The chain has TRBV6-2 or TRBV6-3 and TRBJ1-4; 9 bases align to TRBD1. Germline V lookup: CDR1 MNHEY, CDR2 SVGEGT. With V trimmed by 5 bases and J by 6 bases, 7 bases remained unmatched. The CDR3 spans 15 residues. CDR3 in amino acids: CASSPYGTGHEKLFF. The CDR3 DNA sequence: TGTGCCAGCAGTCCCTACGGGACAGGGCATGAAAAACTGTTTTTT.

The chain joins TRBV7-9 to TRBJ2-1; D is unclear. Trimming removed 6 bases from V and 5 bases from J, with 14 bases in between. Germline CDR1 reads SEHNR; CDR2 reads FQNEAQ (reference sequence). CDR3 length: 14 residues. The CDR3 loop reads CASRFRWTDNEQFF. The DNA for the CDR3 is TGTGCCAGCAGATTTCGGTGGACGGACAATGAGCAGTTCTTC.

This chain connects TRBV2 to TRBJ2-3, with 7 bases aligning to TRBD2. Germline V gives CDR1 SNHLY, CDR2 FYNNEI. Trimming removed 6 bases from V and 2 bases from J; junction bases left unmatched: 5. The CDR3 is 14 residues long. CDR3 region: CASRPGRVTDTQYF. In nucleotides, the CDR3 is TGTGCCAGCAGACCAGGGAGGGTCACAGATACGCAGTATTTT.

By share of the sample, this clone is medium-sized. The chain recombines TRBV4-1 with TRBJ2-5, with D tentatively TRBD2 (5 bases). Germline assignment: CDR1 MGHRA and CDR2 YSYEKL. Trimming took 3 bases from V and 4 from J, leaving 21 bases between them. The CDR3 sequence is 17 residues long. This chain's CDR3 is CASSQPYRGGEGETQYF. CDR3 nucleotide sequence: TGCGCCAGCAGCCAGCCCTATCGGGGTGGTGAAGGAGAGACCCAGTACTTC.

V and J are TRBV7-9 and TRBJ1-2; no clear D gene. Per the germline V gene, CDR1 is SEHNR and CDR2 is FQNEAQ (reference sequence). Trimming removed 4 bases at V and 5 bases at J, with 17 bases between. The CDR3 totals 15 residues. The CDR3 nucleotides are TGTGCCAGCAGCTCGGGCCTTAGAATGTATTATGGCTACACCTTC. Translated: CASSSGLRMYYGYTF.

V gene TRBV13 combines with J gene TRBJ2-5; TRBD1 matches at 7 bases. J was trimmed by 1 base and V by 6 bases; bases with no gene match: 14. The CDR3 sequence is 17 residues long. Germline V CDR1 and CDR2: PRHDT, FYEKMQ (reference sequence). The DNA for the CDR3 is TGTGCCAGCAGTCAATATATCCGGGACAGTGGCCAAGAGACCCAGTACTTC. This translates into CASSQYIRDSGQETQYF.

Here the CDR3 DNA reads TGTGCCAGCAGCTTATTGTGTCGGTGGAAGGTCTCCTACGAGCAGTACTTC. Its translation is CASSLLCRWKVSYEQYF. This sequence joins TRBV7-6 and TRBJ2-7; unclear D gene. The CDR3 is made up of 17 amino acids. With 2 bases removed from V and 0 bases from J, the gap between germline ends came to 17 bases. Per the germline V gene, CDR1 is SGHVS and CDR2 is FNYEAQ.

This clone was observed a single time. The V and J genes are TRBV15 and TRBJ1-3, with D unclear. The CDR3 runs 15 residues. The germline V gene encodes CDR1 LNHNV and CDR2 YYDKDF (reference sequence). V dropped 9 bases and J dropped 4 bases, with 19 bases sitting between them. The CDR3 DNA sequence: TGTGCCACATACCTATCCGGGCAGTTAGGAAACACCATATATTTT. Translation gives CATYLSGQLGNTIYF. Based on the CDR3 plus reference TRBV15 and TRBJ1-3, the full variable domain is DAMVIQNPRYQVTQFGKPVTLSCSQTLNHNVMYWYQQKSSQAPKLLFHYYDKDFNNEADTPDNFQSRRPNTSFCFLDIRSPGLGDTAMYLCATYLSGQLGNTIYFGEGSWLTVV.

The genes are TRBV3-1 (or the pseudogene TRBV3-2) and TRBJ1-2; perhaps TRBD1 as D (6 bases). CDR3 length: 15 amino acids. Trimming removed 5 bases from V and 5 bases from J, with 18 bases in between. Per germline, CDR1 LGHDT and CDR2 YNNKEL (reference sequence). The CDR3 here is CASSSRGPGPYGYTF. In DNA, the CDR3 is TGTGCCAGCAGCTCCCGGGGGCCAGGGCCTTATGGCTACACCTTC.

This chain links TRBV14 with TRBJ2-1, with 7 bases fitting TRBD2. Trimming removed 4 bases from V and 10 bases from J; junction bases left unmatched: 7. The V gene's germline CDR1 is SGHDN and CDR2 FVKESK. The CDR3 sequence is 13 residues long. CDR3 sequence reads: CASSRDYLGEQFF. For the CDR3, the DNA is TGTGCCAGCAGCCGGGACTACCTCGGGGAGCAGTTCTTC. The full variable domain, with the rest looked up from reference TRBV14 and TRBJ2-1, is EAGVTQFPSHSVIEKGQTVTLRCDPISGHDNLYWYRRVMGKEIKFLLHFVKESKQDESGMPNNRFLAERTGGTYSTLKVQPAELEDSGVYFCASSRDYLGEQFFGPGTRLTVL.

The V call is TRBV14, the J call TRBJ2-1; D may be TRBD2 (6 bases). V was shortened by 3 bases and J by 4 bases, with 13 bases between the two germline ends. The V gene's germline CDR1 is SGHDN and CDR2 FVKESK. The CDR3 sequence is 15 residues long. CDR3 region: CASSQMGGDYNEQFF. The CDR3 DNA reads TGTGCCAGCAGCCAGATGGGAGGCGATTACAATGAGCAGTTCTTC.

The count of this clone is one. The chain has TRBV5-4 and TRBJ2-1; D remains unclear. Trimming cost V 4 bases and J 6 bases, with 20 bases left between them. This CDR3 is built from 16 residues. Germline CDR1 is SGHNT and CDR2 is YYREEE (reference sequence). CDR3 in DNA: TGTGCCAGCAGCCCCTACGGCGGTCTGGTGGGCAATGAGCAGTTCTTC. It yields the protein CASSPYGGLVGNEQFF.